These 26 T cell receptor beta chains originate from one sample sequenced in a study of CD8+ T cells in alopecia areata. cDNA prepared by RNA extraction and subsequent reverse transcription served as the template for sequencing. The protocol was immunoSEQ multiplex PCR, while the TCRdb copy is restricted to in-frame clones and leaves out a portion. The repertoire holds some 220,000 clones, with under 75% as singletons. Treatment reported: oral pan-JAK inhibitor, 5-10 mg twice daily. The sample in question was CD4+ T cells sorted from blood, obtained at week 4, from a patient treated with tofacitinib. The receptors were gathered from a human donor with alopecia areata.

About this clone: Other DNA sequences in the same sample also yield this CDR3. The rearrangement joins TRBV5-6 to TRBJ2-3, with D hard to call. V dropped 4 bases and J dropped 2 bases, with 2 bases sitting between them. There are 11 residues in the CDR3. Germline lookup yields CDR1 SGHDT and CDR2 YYEEEE. For the CDR3, the DNA is TGTGCCAGCAGCACCACAGATACGCAGTATTTT. Protein: CASSTTDTQYF. Combining the CDR3 with reference TRBV5-6 and TRBJ2-3 gives the whole variable domain DAGVTQSPTHLIKTRGQQVTLRCSPKSGHDTVSWYQQALGQGPQFIFQYYEEEERQRGNFPDRFSGHQFPNYSSELNVNALLLGDSALYLCASSTTDTQYFGPGTRLTVL.

A few counts support this clone. This chain connects TRBV7-2 to TRBJ1-6; 8 bases line up with TRBD1. J lost 9 bases, V lost 3 bases, and 7 bases had no gene match. From germline, CDR1 is SGHTA and CDR2 FQGNSA. The CDR3 consists of 15 residues. As DNA, the CDR3 is TGTGCCAGCAGCTTGACAGGGGTTTGGGGTTCACCCCTCCACTTT. Translated: CASSLTGVWGSPLHF.

For the CDR3, the DNA is TGTGCCAGCAAGGGGCCGTCCTATGGCTACACCTTC. This translates into CASKGPSYGYTF. This chain connects TRBV5-4 to TRBJ1-2; D might be TRBD1 (5 bases). CDR3 size: 12 residues. Germline values: CDR1 SGHNT, CDR2 YYREEE (reference sequence). V dropped 6 bases and J dropped 4 bases, with 10 bases sitting between them.

V usage is TRBV23-1 and J usage is TRBJ1-4; D gene unclear. TRBV23-1 is labeled an ORF, and its function is uncertain. This CDR3 has 14 amino acids. V was trimmed by 11 bases and J by 5 bases, leaving 18 bases between them. The CDR3 DNA reads as TGCGCCTCGAACTCCGACGGACCAAATGAAAAACTGTTTTTT. Its translation is CASNSDGPNEKLFF.

The chain uses TRBV7-2 and TRBJ2-1; 8 nucleotides match TRBD1. V dropped 5 bases and J dropped 9; count of bases not matched to a gene: 9. The CDR3 contains 14 residues. CDR1 and CDR2 from the germline V gene are SGHTA and FQGNSA. The CDR3: CASSPQGARGEQFF. Here the CDR3 DNA reads TGTGCCAGCAGCCCGCAGGGGGCGAGGGGTGAGCAGTTCTTC.

The chain links TRBV30 to TRBJ2-1, with 8 bases identical to TRBD1. Germline assignment: CDR1 GTSNPN and CDR2 SVGIG (reference sequence). J gave up 3 bases and V 4 bases, and 5 bases lay outside the gene matches. This CDR3 comprises 14 residues. CDR3: CAWNVQGVYNEQFF. The CDR3 DNA reads as TGTGCCTGGAACGTACAGGGGGTCTACAATGAGCAGTTCTTC.

The gene calls are TRBV11-3 and TRBJ1-2; no clear D. Germline CDR1 and CDR2: SGHNT and YENEEA. This CDR3 has 15 amino acids. The V end lost 4 bases, the J end lost 8 bases, and 20 bases lay between the germline ends. CDR3 residues: CASSSHDTPRGGYTF. The CDR3 DNA reads TGTGCCAGCAGCTCTCATGACACCCCCCGGGGAGGCTACACCTTC.

The table lists this clone with a few counts. The gene calls are TRBV6-1 and TRBJ2-5; D not resolved. This CDR3 has 13 amino acids. Per germline, CDR1 MNHNS and CDR2 SASEGT. Trimming shortened V by 3 bases and J by 5 bases, and 10 bases separated the two germline ends. CDR3 sequence reads: CASSEFQAETQYF. Here the CDR3 DNA reads TGTGCCAGCAGTGAGTTCCAGGCGGAGACCCAGTACTTC.

This sequence joins TRBV11-2 and TRBJ2-2; D is uncertain. The CDR3 covers 14 residues. Trimming took off 1 base at V and 0 bases at J, with 3 bases between the two ends. Germline values: CDR1 SGHAT, CDR2 FQNNGV. Here the CDR3 reads CASSLAPNTGELFF. As DNA, the CDR3 is TGTGCCAGCAGCTTAGCGCCGAACACCGGGGAGCTGTTTTTT.

The chain carries TRBV20-1 and TRBJ2-7; D ambiguous. Between the trimmed V and J ends, which lost 6 bases and 4 bases, there was a span of 10 bases. The CDR3 is 11 residues long. CDR1 is DFQATT and CDR2 is SNEGSKA in the germline V gene (reference sequence). CDR3 sequence (DNA): TGCAGTGCGGGCGGCTCGTACGAGCAGTACTTC. As protein: CSAGGSYEQYF.

The chain uses TRBV28 and TRBJ1-4, with D possibly being TRBD1 (5 bases). Germline V gene sequence: CDR1 MDHEN, CDR2 SYDVKM. The CDR3 totals 12 residues. V dropped 3 bases and J dropped 16 bases, with 15 bases sitting between them. The CDR3 sequence is CASSFSQQGWFF. As DNA, the CDR3 is TGTGCCAGCAGTTTTTCCCAGCAGGGTTGGTTTTTT.

The chain links TRBV11-2 to TRBJ2-7; either TRBD1 or TRBD2 may fit D (5 bases each). V lost 5 bases to trimming and J lost 2 bases, with 16 bases between them. The CDR3 is 15 residues long. Germline V CDR1 and CDR2: SGHAT, FQNNGV. The CDR3 reads CASSQPGRFAYEQYF. The CDR3, as DNA: TGTGCCAGCAGCCAACCGGGGCGTTTTGCCTACGAGCAGTACTTC.

The chain joins TRBV7-2 to TRBJ1-2; 8 bases agree with TRBD1. In germline, CDR1 is SGHTA, CDR2 FQGNSA. This CDR3 contains 14 residues. Germline trimming cut 5 bases from V and 3 bases from J; bases unmatched to any gene: 5. The CDR3 reads CASSPDRGHYGYTF. The CDR3 DNA reads as TGTGCCAGCAGCCCCGACAGGGGTCACTATGGCTACACCTTC.

This clone was seen more than once but under ten times. The chain combines TRBV7-3 with TRBJ1-2, with 8 bases that match TRBD1. J gave up 6 bases and V 5 bases, and 11 bases lay outside the gene matches. Germline-derived CDR1 and CDR2 are SGHTA and FQGTGA. CDR3 length: 15 residues. For the CDR3, the DNA is TGTGCCAGCAGCGTACAGGGGGGAGTTCGGGATGGCTACACCTTC. As protein: CASSVQGGVRDGYTF. Full variable domain (remainder filled in from reference TRBV7-3 and TRBJ1-2): GAGVSQTPSNKVTEKGKYVELRCDPISGHTALYWYRQSLGQGPEFLIYFQGTGAADDSGLPNDRFFAVRPEGSVSTLKIQRTERGDSAVYLCASSVQGGVRDGYTFGSGTRLTVV.

This clone has just a few counts. This same CDR3 is encoded by further DNA sequences in the sample. The CDR3 coding sequence is TGCAGCGTTGGGCAGAATAGCAATCAGCCCCAGCATTTT. Amino acids: CSVGQNSNQPQHF. The V call is TRBV29-1, the J call TRBJ1-5; the D is unclear. Trimming removed 4 bases from V and 0 bases from J, with 7 bases in between. This CDR3 spans 13 amino acids. The V gene's germline CDR1 is SQVTM and CDR2 ANQGSEA.

V gene TRBV30 combines with J gene TRBJ2-6, with D perhaps matching TRBD1 (5 bases). Looked up from germline, CDR1 is GTSNPN and CDR2 is SVGIG (reference sequence). The CDR3 runs 17 residues. Trimming removed 1 base from V and 4 bases from J, with 17 bases in between. The DNA for the CDR3 is TGTGCCTGGAGTGCACTCGAGGTGGGGCGCGGGGCCAACGTCCTGACTTTC. This translates into CAWSALEVGRGANVLTF.

This clone was found many times. The gene calls are TRBV4-3 and TRBJ1-1; no reliable D call. In germline, CDR1 is LGHNA, CDR2 YSLEER. The CDR3 loop spans 15 amino acids. Trimming shortened V by 1 base and J by 4 bases, and 13 bases separated the two germline ends. CDR3 loop: CASSQGTLWGTEAFF. CDR3 nucleotides: TGCGCCAGCAGCCAAGGTACCTTGTGGGGCACTGAAGCTTTCTTT.

The chain uses TRBV5-1 and TRBJ2-1; a possible D gene is TRBD1 (6 bases). V was cut by 0 bases and J by 5 bases, with 9 bases left in between. CDR3 length: 14 residues. The germline gives CDR1 SGHRS, CDR2 YFSETQ. CDR3 DNA: TGCGCCAGCAGCTTGGTACAGGGTGACAATGAGCAGTTCTTC. As protein: CASSLVQGDNEQFF.

The chain is built from TRBV29-1 and TRBJ2-3; tentative D call: TRBD2 (5 bases). There are 13 residues in the CDR3. Germline CDR1 is SQVTM and CDR2 is ANQGSEA. V dropped 4 bases and J dropped 2 bases, with 10 bases sitting between them. The CDR3 DNA is TGCAGCGTTGGCGGGCCCTACACAGATACGCAGTATTTT. Protein product: CSVGGPYTDTQYF.

This chain's CDR3 is CSVDWGRGYEDTQYF. DNA of the CDR3: TGCAGCGTTGATTGGGGCAGGGGATACGAAGATACGCAGTATTTT. V and J are TRBV29-1 and TRBJ2-3, with a tentative D call TRBD1 (6 bases). Germline values: CDR1 SQVTM, CDR2 ANQGSEA. The length of the CDR3 is 15 residues. Between the trimmed V and J ends, which lost 3 bases and 5 bases, there was a span of 18 bases.

This clone was counted only a few times. The sample holds other DNA sequences that translate to the same CDR3. The chain uses TRBV30 and TRBJ2-1, with 9 bases fitting TRBD2. Germline V CDR1 and CDR2: GTSNPN, SVGIG (reference sequence). V lost 7 bases and J lost 2; bases outside the gene matches: 0. This CDR3 region has 12 residues. Written as DNA, the CDR3 is TGTGCCTCTAGCGGGGCCTACAATGAGCAGTTCTTC. Amino acid sequence: CASSGAYNEQFF.

Note on this clone: Germline and junction disagree at one end, which may indicate a read error. This sequence joins TRBV11-1 and TRBJ1-1; D is uncertain. From germline, CDR1 is SGHAT and CDR2 FQDESV (reference sequence). This CDR3 is 9 amino acids long. The CDR3 protein is CASSFPPIF. In nucleotides, the CDR3 is TGTGCCAGCAGCTTTCCCCCTATATTT.

The rearrangement joins TRBV7-2 to TRBJ1-2; D unresolved. The CDR3 length is 14 residues. V shed 4 bases and J shed 7 bases, with 16 bases lying between them. CDR1 and CDR2 from the germline V gene are SGHTA and FQGNSA. The DNA for the CDR3 is TGTGCCAGCAGCTCTTTGGACGCTTGGGGTGGCTACACCTTC. Translated, it gives CASSSLDAWGGYTF.

The table lists this clone with a few counts. V usage is TRBV29-1 and J usage is TRBJ2-6; no clear D. The length of the CDR3 is 14 residues. V gave up 4 bases and J gave up 3 bases, with 10 bases separating them. Germline V lookup: CDR1 SQVTM, CDR2 ANQGSEA. CDR3 bases: TGCAGCGTTGCGAGTGTAAGTGGGGCCAACGTCCTGACTTTC. It translates to CSVASVSGANVLTF.

The chain is built from TRBV6-1 and TRBJ2-4, with D perhaps TRBD1 (6 bases). This CDR3 has 17 residues. CDR1 MNHNS and CDR2 SASEGT come from the germline V gene. Between the trimmed V and J ends, which lost 1 base and 0 bases, there was a span of 13 bases. The CDR3 nucleotides read TGTGCCAGCAGTGAAGGACAGGAATTCTTAGCCAAAAACATTCAGTACTTC. The encoded protein is CASSEGQEFLAKNIQYF.

The chain has TRBV10-3 and TRBJ2-5, with 7 bases lining up with TRBD1. CDR3 length: 13 amino acids. Unmatched junction bases numbered 2, after V lost 5 bases and J lost 2 bases. The germline CDR1 and CDR2 sequences are ENHRY and SYGVKD. CDR3 bases: TGTGCCATCAGTTGGGGACAGCAAGAGACCCAGTACTTC. It codes for CAISWGQQETQYF.